The 32 T cell receptor beta chains given below trace back to one sample, sequenced in a study of T-cell memory formation after mild COVID-19. MiXCR, run by TCRdb on the 5' RACE reads, gives a single entry per CDR3 protein. This repertoire shows around 340,000 distinct CDR3 sequences, roughly an eighth found once; its top ten account for approximately 22%. Sample: PBMCs or a T cell subset sorted from them (not recorded which). These receptors were taken from a man between 18 and 35 years old who had mild COVID-19 (a few samples of this study predate the infection). Cell type and time point are not known.

Only a few counts were recorded for this clonotype. The chain joins TRBV12-3 or TRBV12-4 to TRBJ2-5; D possibly uses TRBD1 or TRBD2 (5 bases each). The CDR3 is made up of 14 amino acids. V was pared by 5 bases and J by 5 bases, with 15 bases between. The CDR3 DNA follows: TGTGCCAGCAGTCCCCTCTGGGGGTTGGAGACCCAGTACTTC. It codes for CASSPLWGLETQYF.

The sample holds many counts of this clonotype. The chain recombines TRBV7-2 with TRBJ1-5; D is uncertain. Trimming stripped 4 bases from V and 4 bases from J, with 8 bases between. Germline V gene lookup returns CDR1 SGHTA and CDR2 FQGNSA. The CDR3 is 13 amino acids. CDR3: CASSSHLNQPQHF. The CDR3 DNA reads TGTGCCAGCAGCTCCCACCTAAATCAGCCCCAGCATTTT.

The chain carries TRBV10-3 and TRBJ1-1, with D possibly being TRBD1 (5 bases). The CDR3 is made up of 13 amino acids. Per germline, CDR1 ENHRY and CDR2 SYGVKD. The V end was cut by 1 base, the J end by 5 bases, with 8 bases between. CDR3 coding DNA: TGTGCCATCAGTGAGTATGGGGGAACTGAAGCTTTCTTT. As protein: CAISEYGGTEAFF.

This clonotype turned up a few times. The chain combines TRBV12-3 or TRBV12-4 with TRBJ1-5; D possibly corresponds to TRBD1 (5 bases). This CDR3 spans 15 amino acids. Between the trimmed V and J ends, which lost 2 bases and 6 bases, there was a span of 14 bases. CDR3 amino acids: CASSLRVGGIQPQHF. The DNA of the CDR3 is TGTGCCAGCAGTTTAAGGGTGGGGGGTATTCAGCCCCAGCATTTT.

This clonotype turned up a few times. The chain joins TRBV4-1 to TRBJ1-1; possible D gene TRBD1, 6 bases. V lost 0 bases, J lost 6 bases, and 29 bases lay in between. Germline loops: CDR1 MGHRA, CDR2 YSYEKL. The CDR3 covers 20 residues. For the CDR3, the DNA is TGCGCCAGCAGCCAAGAAGGTGGGACAAGCACTTTGTACCGCCTCTCTGAAGCTTTCTTT. Translation gives CASSQEGGTSTLYRLSEAFF.

This clonotype was recorded at least ten times. J is TRBJ2-3 and V is TRBV7-2; TRBD1 might be the D (6 bases). Germline CDR1 and CDR2: SGHTA and FQGNSA. The germline V and J ends were trimmed by 4 bases and 4 bases, with 6 bases remaining between them. The CDR3 totals 12 residues. The CDR3 loop reads CASSYRADTQYF. CDR3 sequence (DNA): TGTGCCAGCAGCTACAGGGCAGATACGCAGTATTTT.

The V and J genes are TRBV5-1 and TRBJ2-2, with no clear D. V was cut by 4 bases and J by 0 bases, with 13 bases left in between. Germline-derived CDR1 and CDR2 are SGHRS and YFSETQ. The CDR3 extends over 16 amino acids. CDR3 sequence: CASSPLADANTGELFF. In DNA, the CDR3 is TGCGCCAGCAGCCCCCTGGCCGACGCGAACACCGGGGAGCTGTTTTTT.

There are a few counts of this clonotype. The chain has TRBV7-6 and TRBJ2-7; no clear D. Germline lookup yields CDR1 SGHVS and CDR2 FNYEAQ. Between the trimmed V and J ends, which lost 1 base and 5 bases, there was a span of 3 bases. The CDR3 totals 11 residues. CDR3: CASSLGNEQYF. The DNA for the CDR3 is TGTGCCAGCAGCTTAGGGAACGAGCAGTACTTC.

The J gene is TRBJ2-7, the V gene TRBV18; TRBD1 might be the D (5 bases). Per germline, CDR1 KGHSH and CDR2 LQKENI. This CDR3 has 13 residues. Between the trimmed V and J ends, which lost 1 base and 3 bases, there was a span of 7 bases. CDR3 amino acids: CASSPQDSYEQYV. The DNA for the CDR3 is TGTGCCAGCTCACCACAAGACAGCTACGAGCAGTACGTC.

This clonotype was seen a handful of times. The chain couples TRBV7-3 to TRBJ2-6; the match to TRBD1 covers 7 bases. This CDR3 region has 18 residues. With 1 base clipped from V and 2 bases from J, the junction kept 8 bases outside the gene matches. CDR1 is SGHTA and CDR2 is FQGTGA in the germline V gene. The CDR3 DNA is TGTGCCAGCAGCTTAAAAGACAGGGAGTGGGCTGGGGCCAACGTCCTGACTTTC. Its protein is CASSLKDREWAGANVLTF.

The CDR3 region is CASSLRRGGQTDTQYF. The CDR3 DNA is TGTGCCAGCAGCTTGAGACGGGGGGGCCAGACAGATACGCAGTATTTT. This chain links TRBV7-8 with TRBJ2-3; 8 nucleotides align to TRBD2. The CDR3 runs 16 residues. V trimming: 3 bases; J trimming: 3 bases; junction bases outside the gene matches: 8. CDR1 is SGHVS and CDR2 is FQNEAQ in the germline V gene.

V usage is TRBV9 and J usage is TRBJ1-6; TRBD1 matches at 7 bases. This CDR3 has 14 residues. J lost 8 bases, V lost 2 bases, and 4 bases had no gene match. Germline CDR1 and CDR2: SGDLS and YYNGEE. The DNA of the CDR3 is TGTGCCAGCAGCGTCGCAGGGGGGTATTCACCCCTCCACTTT. Translated, it gives CASSVAGGYSPLHF. Together with reference TRBV9 and TRBJ1-6, the CDR3 gives the full variable domain: DSGVTQTPKHLITATGQRVTLRCSPRSGDLSVYWYQQSLDQGLQFLIQYYNGEERAKGNILERFSAQQFPDLHSELNLSSLELGDSALYFCASSVAGGYSPLHFGNGTRLTVT.

This clonotype was counted a few times. J is TRBJ1-1 and V is TRBV4-3; tentatively, D is TRBD1 (6 bases). The V end lost 4 bases, the J end lost 1 base, and 10 bases lay between the germline ends. CDR1 LGHNA and CDR2 YSLEER come from the germline V gene. CDR3 length: 14 residues. The CDR3 nucleotides are TGCGCCAGCAGCCCCAGGGGCCGGAACACTGAAGCTTTCTTT. This sequence encodes CASSPRGRNTEAFF.

This chain links TRBV20-1 with TRBJ1-6, with no clear D. Trimming removed 3 bases from V and 8 bases from J, with 17 bases in between. The CDR3 runs 15 residues. Germline V gene data show CDR1 as DFQATT and CDR2 as SNEGSKA (reference sequence). Here the CDR3 reads CSASFQDPYHSPLHF. The CDR3 region has the DNA TGCAGTGCTAGCTTTCAGGACCCTTACCATTCACCCCTCCACTTT.

The sample holds many counts of this clonotype. The chain employs TRBV2 and TRBJ1-4, with D hard to call. The CDR3 has 16 amino acids. The V gene lost 1 base and the J gene lost 3 bases, with 12 bases spanning the gap. Germline loops: CDR1 SNHLY, CDR2 FYNNEI. The CDR3 sequence: CASSEVAVGPNEKLFF. The CDR3 nucleotides are TGTGCCAGCAGTGAAGTAGCTGTTGGGCCTAATGAAAAACTGTTTTTT.

This clonotype showed up many times. The chain links TRBV2 to TRBJ2-1; D is uncertain. The V end lost 7 bases, the J end lost 0 bases, and 10 bases lay between the germline ends. The CDR3 consists of 14 residues. Per germline, CDR1 SNHLY and CDR2 FYNNEI. This chain's CDR3 is CASTSPISYNEQFF. The CDR3 nucleotides are TGTGCCAGCACCTCCCCCATCTCCTACAATGAGCAGTTCTTC.

The rearrangement uses TRBV4-1 and TRBJ2-1, with D perhaps TRBD2 (6 bases). The V end was cut by 8 bases, the J end by 7 bases, with 24 bases between. CDR3 size: 16 residues. CDR1 and CDR2 from the germline V gene are MGHRA and YSYEKL. CDR3 DNA: TGCGCCAGCGGAGGGGTGTCGGGCTCCCGGAGAAATGAGCAGTTCTTC. The encoded protein is CASGGVSGSRRNEQFF.

In its sample, this clonotype was seen a few times. The rearrangement uses TRBV6-5 and TRBJ1-3, with D perhaps TRBD1 (5 bases). This CDR3 spans 16 amino acids. CDR1 and CDR2 from the germline V gene are MNHEY and SVGAGI. V lost 5 bases and J 2 bases, leaving 16 bases between the germline ends. CDR3 in amino acids: CASSRGPNEPGNTIYF. CDR3 DNA sequence: TGTGCCAGCAGTAGGGGACCCAACGAGCCTGGAAACACCATATATTTT.

The chain is built from TRBV19 and TRBJ2-1; 8 nucleotides match TRBD2. V was clipped by 11 bases and J by 4 bases; unmatched bases: 7. The CDR3 is 13 residues long. Germline CDR1 LNHDA, CDR2 SQIVND (reference sequence). The CDR3 DNA follows: TGTGCCGTACGTTCTAGCGGGTACAATGAGCAGTTCTTC. Its protein is CAVRSSGYNEQFF.

The CDR3 nucleotides are TGTGCCACCCCGACAGGGTGGGTGGAGACCCAGTACTTC. As protein: CATPTGWVETQYF. J is TRBJ2-5 and V is TRBV3-2; the table gives TRBD1 as D, unverified against the DNA. TRBV3-2 is given as a pseudogene. This CDR3 comprises 13 residues.

The J gene is TRBJ2-7, the V gene TRBV2; D assignment may be TRBD1 or TRBD2 (5 bases each). The germline V gene has CDR1 SNHLY and CDR2 FYNNEI. The CDR3 is 13 residues long. The V end was cut by 3 bases, the J end by 7 bases, with 13 bases between. The DNA for the CDR3 is TGTGCCAGCAGTGATCCGGGGCGAGCTGAGCAGTACGTC. Its protein product is CASSDPGRAEQYV.

This clonotype was seen only a few times. V and J are TRBV12-3 or TRBV12-4 and TRBJ2-5, with D possibly called TRBD1 or TRBD2 (6 bases each). The CDR3 is 14 residues long. Trimming stripped 7 bases from V and 4 bases from J, with 16 bases between. The CDR3 spells CASTKGGTRETQYF. CDR3 in DNA: TGTGCCAGCACGAAAGGGGGGACCCGAGAGACCCAGTACTTC.

J is TRBJ1-1 and V is TRBV12-3 or TRBV12-4, with a weak D call TRBD1 (5 bases). CDR3 length: 11 amino acids. The V end lost 10 bases, the J end lost 10 bases, and 16 bases lay between the germline ends. The CDR3 DNA reads TGTGCCACCGTAGACCGGGGGACAGCTTTCTTT. Its protein product is CATVDRGTAFF.

This clonotype was counted only a few times. This chain connects TRBV12-3 or TRBV12-4 to TRBJ1-2; D gene ambiguous. The CDR3 spans 13 residues. V dropped 5 bases and J dropped 8 bases, with 15 bases sitting between them. CDR3 DNA: TGTGCCAGCAGTCCCCTTGGGGTTCGAGGCTACACCTTC. The encoded protein is CASSPLGVRGYTF.

This clonotype came up many times. The rearrangement joins TRBV7-9 to TRBJ2-5; 7 bases align to TRBD2. CDR1 and CDR2 (germline): SEHNR, FQNEAQ (reference sequence). The J segment lost 1 base and the V segment lost 5 bases, leaving 4 bases of the junction unmatched. The length of the CDR3 is 14 residues. The CDR3 here is CASSDRLAQETQYF. The CDR3 DNA follows: TGTGCCAGCAGCGATCGACTAGCCCAAGAGACCCAGTACTTC. The whole variable domain, remainder taken from reference TRBV7-9 and TRBJ2-5, is DTGVSQNPRHKITKRGQNVTFRCDPISEHNRLYWYRQTLGQGPEFLTYFQNEAQLEKSRLLSDRFSAERPKGSFSTLEIQRTEQGDSAMYLCASSDRLAQETQYFGPGTRLLVL.

This clonotype has more than one count but fewer than ten. This chain links TRBV7-3 with TRBJ2-1; 9 bases line up with TRBD1. Germline assignment: CDR1 SGHTA and CDR2 FQGTGA. The CDR3 is 13 amino acids. V shed 4 bases and J 6 bases; nucleotides not matched to a gene: 1. The DNA for the CDR3 is TGTGCCAGCAGCTGGGGACAGGGCAATGAGCAGTTCTTC. Protein: CASSWGQGNEQFF.

This clonotype was seen a few times. The rearrangement uses TRBV7-2 and TRBJ2-1; TRBD1 agrees at 8 bases. Losses at the gene ends were 2 bases for V and 7 bases for J; bases not matched to a gene: 10. Germline V CDR1 and CDR2: SGHTA, FQGNSA. The CDR3 totals 16 residues. The CDR3 bases are TGTGCCAGCAGCTTAAGGGGGACAGGTCTTGTAAATGAGCAGTTCTTC. This encodes CASSLRGTGLVNEQFF.

This clonotype was found many times. Here the CDR3 DNA reads TGCGCCAGCAGCTTCGGTGCTAGTTTGGAGACCCAGTACTTC. It yields the protein CASSFGASLETQYF. V usage is TRBV5-1 and J usage is TRBJ2-5; D is unresolved. The CDR3 is 14 residues long. Between the trimmed V and J ends, which lost 2 bases and 5 bases, there was a span of 13 bases. Germline CDR1 reads SGHRS; CDR2 reads YFSETQ.

This clonotype was recorded at least ten times. The J gene is TRBJ2-5, the V gene TRBV6-2 or TRBV6-3, with D possibly being TRBD1 (6 bases). V was trimmed by 6 bases and J by 5 bases, leaving 10 bases between them. Germline CDR1 and CDR2: MNHEY and SVGEGT. There are 12 residues in the CDR3. The CDR3 region is CASSPGAETQYF. DNA for the CDR3: TGTGCCAGCAGCCCAGGGGCTGAGACCCAGTACTTC.

This clonotype was observed a handful of times. The chain carries TRBV6-1 and TRBJ2-7, with D possibly being TRBD1 (5 bases). Germline loops: CDR1 MNHNS, CDR2 SASEGT. This CDR3 has 11 amino acids. The V gene lost 8 bases and the J gene lost 1 base, with 6 bases spanning the gap. CDR3 in DNA: TGTGCCAGCCAGGGTTCCTACGAGCAGTACGTC. Amino acids: CASQGSYEQYV.

This clonotype has a count of ten or more. CDR3 sequence (DNA): TGCAGCGTGGCATTCTCCTACAATGAGCAGTTCTTC. This gives the protein CSVAFSYNEQFF. V usage is TRBV29-1 and J usage is TRBJ2-1, with D unclear. CDR1 is SQVTM, CDR2 ANQGSEA, per germline. This CDR3 has 12 residues. Trimming took 6 bases from V and 0 from J, leaving 6 bases between them.

V usage is TRBV12-3 or TRBV12-4 and J usage is TRBJ2-2; 11 nucleotides match TRBD2. The CDR3 loop spans 17 amino acids. V shed 5 bases and J 3 bases; nucleotides not matched to a gene: 8. CDR3: CASSPFALAGDTGELFF. The DNA for the CDR3 is TGTGCCAGCAGTCCCTTCGCACTAGCGGGGGACACCGGGGAGCTGTTTTTT.